The clone carrying this T cell receptor beta chain was counted only a few times. What it binds is unknown. The germline V gene encodes CDR1 MNHEY and CDR2 SVGAGI. The J segment lost 7 bases and the V segment lost 0 bases, leaving 8 bases of the junction unmatched. This CDR3 contains 18 residues. This entry comes from a study of T-cell reconstitution after alpha-beta-depleted transplantation in children. Study-wide results and caveats: Diversity of TCRbeta at day 60 was high in some patients, arising from surviving recipient T cells and thymic progenitors. Approximately two months post-transplant, alpha-beta T cells reportedly originated from several hundred expanded graft clones. T-cell numbers and diversity one year post-transplant derived largely from freshly generated T cells.

Preparation of the TCRbeta library involved a method that used unique molecular identifiers. TCRdb used MiXCR to reprocess the PCR reads, holding one entry per CDR3 protein. The data show just over 950,000 distinct CDR3 sequences, roughly 31% seen once. The specimen was PBMCs, mostly from graft donor cells, collected 360 days after TCRalphabeta/CD19-depleted stem cell transplant. The gene calls are TRBV6-5 and TRBJ2-1; 14 positions match TRBD2. The TCR originated in a boy under two years old who had a stem cell transplant for SCID, so the T cells may come from the graft donor. The DNA of the CDR3 is TGTGCCAGCAGTTACTCAGGGAGACTAGCGGGGGGGCCGAATGAGCAGTTCTTC. It yields the protein CASSYSGRLAGGPNEQFF.